The present T cell receptor beta chain was sequenced within a study of blood T cell repertoires in COVID-19. Study details: Sites across the United States, Italy and Spain contributed samples from acute and convalescent COVID-19.

Original handling: Amplification with reference gene primers provided the estimates of nucleated cell counts. The protocol was immunoSEQ multiplex PCR, while the TCRdb copy is restricted to in-frame clones and leaves out a portion. Clone size and V and J calls were adopted from that table, with D and trimming inferred from the DNA. The sample contains roughly 50,000 clones, roughly 85% of which appear only once. This CDR3 is built from 13 residues. V was cut by 3 bases and J by 8 bases, with 13 bases left in between. Germline CDR1 SEHNR, CDR2 FQNEAQ (reference sequence). This receptor was taken from a human donor in a cohort sampled during active COVID-19. Sequencing used peripheral blood. The chain uses TRBV7-9 and TRBJ2-5; D is perhaps TRBD2 (6 bases). The CDR3 region is CASSFTSPGTQYF. In nucleotides, the CDR3 is TGTGCCAGCAGCTTTACTAGCCCGGGCACCCAGTACTTC.